The text below deals with one T cell receptor (beta chain). The data were obtained in a study of blood T cell repertoires in COVID-19. The wider study: In each case, the material was cDNA or gDNA derived from T cells, B-cell-depleted T cells, or PBMCs.

This CDR3 region has 18 residues. The V gene end was trimmed by 2 bases and the J gene end by 9 bases; junction bases not matched to a gene: 18. Germline CDR1 SGHRS, CDR2 YFSETQ. TCRdb keeps only in-frame clones here, not all; method: immunoSEQ multiplex PCR. The sample contains about 240,000 clones, approximately 82% of which appear only once. Material: peripheral blood. The V and J genes are TRBV5-1 and TRBJ2-1, with TRBD1 identical over 9 bases. This sequence was found in a man under 40 who had recovered from COVID-19. CDR3 nucleotide sequence: TGCGCCAGCAGCTTAGGAGTACAGGGGGCCGGGGTTAGGCTTGAGCAGTTCTTC. This translates into CASSLGVQGAGVRLEQFF.